This T cell receptor (beta chain) was sequenced during a study of blood T cell repertoires in COVID-19. The germline gives CDR1 SGHTA, CDR2 FQGNSA. CDR3 length: 16 residues. Trimming removed 1 base from V and 2 bases from J, with 12 bases in between. TCRdb keeps only in-frame clones here, not all; method: immunoSEQ multiplex PCR. This sample has about 61,000 clones, with roughly 90% found just once. Sequenced: peripheral blood. This TCR was recovered from a human donor in a cohort sampled during active COVID-19. The chain uses TRBV7-2 and TRBJ1-5; no reliable D call. The CDR3 loop reads CASSLVSGIGNQPQHF. The CDR3 nucleotides read TGTGCCAGCAGCTTAGTGTCGGGGATAGGCAATCAGCCCCAGCATTTT.